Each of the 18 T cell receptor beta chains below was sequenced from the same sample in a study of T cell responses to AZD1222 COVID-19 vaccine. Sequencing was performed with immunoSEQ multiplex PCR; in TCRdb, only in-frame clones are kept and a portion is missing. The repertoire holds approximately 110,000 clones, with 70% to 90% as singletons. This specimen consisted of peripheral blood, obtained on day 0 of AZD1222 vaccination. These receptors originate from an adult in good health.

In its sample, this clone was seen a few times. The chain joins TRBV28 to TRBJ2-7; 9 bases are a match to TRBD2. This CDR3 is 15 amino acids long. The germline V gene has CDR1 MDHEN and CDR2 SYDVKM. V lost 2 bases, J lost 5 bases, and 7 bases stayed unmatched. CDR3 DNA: TGTGCCAGCAGTTTAGCTAGCGGGAATCGGGACGAGCAGTACTTC. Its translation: CASSLASGNRDEQYF.

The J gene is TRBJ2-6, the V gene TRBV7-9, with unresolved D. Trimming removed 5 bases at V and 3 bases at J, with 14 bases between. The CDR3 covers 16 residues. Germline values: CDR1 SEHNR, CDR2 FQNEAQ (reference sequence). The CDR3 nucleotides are TGTGCCAGCAGCGGCCCCGGGCTCATTGGGGCCAACGTCCTGACTTTC. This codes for CASSGPGLIGANVLTF.

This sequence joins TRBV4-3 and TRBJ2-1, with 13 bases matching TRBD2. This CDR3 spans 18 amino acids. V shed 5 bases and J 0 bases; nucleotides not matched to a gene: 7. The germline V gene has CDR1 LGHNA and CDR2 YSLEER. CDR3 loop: CASSKGTSGTYSYNEQFF. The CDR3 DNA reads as TGCGCCAGCAGCAAGGGGACTAGCGGGACTTACTCCTACAATGAGCAGTTCTTC.

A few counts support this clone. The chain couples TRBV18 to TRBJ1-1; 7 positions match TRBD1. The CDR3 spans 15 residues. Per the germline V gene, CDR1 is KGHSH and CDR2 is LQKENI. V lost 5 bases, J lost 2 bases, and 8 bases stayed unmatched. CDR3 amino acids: CASSAGQTTNTEAFF. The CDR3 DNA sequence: TGTGCCAGCTCAGCGGGACAGACCACTAACACTGAAGCTTTCTTT.

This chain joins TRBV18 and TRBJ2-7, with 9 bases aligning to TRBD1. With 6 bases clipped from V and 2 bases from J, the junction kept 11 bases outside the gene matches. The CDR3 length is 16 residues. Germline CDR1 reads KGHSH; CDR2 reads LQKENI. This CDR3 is CASSRGQGMAPYEQYF. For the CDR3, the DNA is TGTGCCAGCTCCCGAGGACAGGGGATGGCCCCCTACGAGCAGTACTTC.

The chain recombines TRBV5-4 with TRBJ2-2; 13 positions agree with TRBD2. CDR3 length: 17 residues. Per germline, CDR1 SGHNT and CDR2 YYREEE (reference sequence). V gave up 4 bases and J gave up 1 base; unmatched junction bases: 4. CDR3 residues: CASSPGLAGKNTGELFF. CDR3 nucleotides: TGTGCCAGCAGCCCGGGACTAGCGGGGAAGAACACCGGGGAGCTGTTTTTT.

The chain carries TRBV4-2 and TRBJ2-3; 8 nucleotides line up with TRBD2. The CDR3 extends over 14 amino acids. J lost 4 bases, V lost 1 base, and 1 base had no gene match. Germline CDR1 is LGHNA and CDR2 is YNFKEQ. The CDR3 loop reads CASSQATSADTQYF. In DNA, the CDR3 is TGTGCCAGCAGCCAAGCGACTAGCGCAGATACGCAGTATTTT.

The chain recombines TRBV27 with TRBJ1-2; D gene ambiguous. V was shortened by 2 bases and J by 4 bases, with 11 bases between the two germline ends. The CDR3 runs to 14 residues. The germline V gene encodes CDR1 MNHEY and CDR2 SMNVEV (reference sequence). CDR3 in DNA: TGTGCCAGCAGTTTAGGTCCAGGATTCTATGGCTACACCTTC. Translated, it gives CASSLGPGFYGYTF.

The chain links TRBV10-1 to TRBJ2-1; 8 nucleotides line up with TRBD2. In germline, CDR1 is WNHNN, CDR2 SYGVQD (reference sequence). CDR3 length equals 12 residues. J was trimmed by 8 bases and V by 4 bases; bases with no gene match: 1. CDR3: CASSGAGDEQFF. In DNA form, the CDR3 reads TGCGCCAGCAGTGGAGCGGGGGATGAGCAGTTCTTC.

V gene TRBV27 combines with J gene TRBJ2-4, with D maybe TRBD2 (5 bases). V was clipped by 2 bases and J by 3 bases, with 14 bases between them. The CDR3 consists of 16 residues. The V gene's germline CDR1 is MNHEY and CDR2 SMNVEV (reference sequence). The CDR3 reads CASSLIGGFGKNIQYF. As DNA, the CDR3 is TGTGCCAGCAGTTTAATAGGAGGTTTTGGCAAAAACATTCAGTACTTC.

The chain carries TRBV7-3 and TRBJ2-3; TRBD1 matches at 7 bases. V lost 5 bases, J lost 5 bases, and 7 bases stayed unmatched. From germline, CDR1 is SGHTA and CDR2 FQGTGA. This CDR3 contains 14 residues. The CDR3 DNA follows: TGTGCCAGCAGCATGACAGGGTTCGGAGATACGCAGTATTTT. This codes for CASSMTGFGDTQYF.

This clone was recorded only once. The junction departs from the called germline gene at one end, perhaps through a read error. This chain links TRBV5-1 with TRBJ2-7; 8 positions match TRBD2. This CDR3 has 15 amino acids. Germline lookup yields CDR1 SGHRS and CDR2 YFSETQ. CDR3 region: CASSPEGLVSHEQYF. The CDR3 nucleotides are TGCGCCAGCAGCCCCGAGGGACTAGTCTCCCACGAGCAGTACTTC.

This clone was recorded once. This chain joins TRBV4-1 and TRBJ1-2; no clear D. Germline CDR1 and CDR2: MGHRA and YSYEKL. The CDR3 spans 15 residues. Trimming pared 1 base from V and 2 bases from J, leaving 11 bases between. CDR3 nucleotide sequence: TGCGCCAGCAGCCAAGGTGAAACAGCCAACTATGGCTACACCTTC. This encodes CASSQGETANYGYTF.

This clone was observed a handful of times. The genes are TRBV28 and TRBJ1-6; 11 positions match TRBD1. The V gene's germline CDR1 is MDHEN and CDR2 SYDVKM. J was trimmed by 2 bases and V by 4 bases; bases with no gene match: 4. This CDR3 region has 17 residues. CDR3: CASSSPGQGAYNSPLHF. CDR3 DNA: TGTGCCAGCAGTTCGCCGGGACAGGGGGCCTATAATTCACCCCTCCACTTT.

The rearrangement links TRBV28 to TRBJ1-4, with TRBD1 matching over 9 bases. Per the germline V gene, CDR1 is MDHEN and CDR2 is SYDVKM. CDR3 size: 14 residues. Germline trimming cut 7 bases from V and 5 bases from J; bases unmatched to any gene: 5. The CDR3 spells CASKTGGLNEKLFF. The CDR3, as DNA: TGTGCCAGCAAGACAGGGGGTTTAAATGAAAAACTGTTTTTT.

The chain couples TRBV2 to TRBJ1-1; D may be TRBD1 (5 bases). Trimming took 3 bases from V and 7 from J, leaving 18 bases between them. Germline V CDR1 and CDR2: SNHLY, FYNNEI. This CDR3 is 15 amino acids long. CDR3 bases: TGTGCCAGCAGTGAGTGGGGGTCTCGGAATAATGAAGCTTTCTTT. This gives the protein CASSEWGSRNNEAFF.

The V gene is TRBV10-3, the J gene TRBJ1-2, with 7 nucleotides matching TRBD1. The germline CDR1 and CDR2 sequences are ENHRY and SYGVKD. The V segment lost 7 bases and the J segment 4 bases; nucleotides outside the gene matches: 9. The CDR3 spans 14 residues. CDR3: CAIKDAGGIYGYTF. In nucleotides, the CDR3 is TGTGCCATCAAGGATGCAGGGGGAATCTATGGCTACACCTTC.

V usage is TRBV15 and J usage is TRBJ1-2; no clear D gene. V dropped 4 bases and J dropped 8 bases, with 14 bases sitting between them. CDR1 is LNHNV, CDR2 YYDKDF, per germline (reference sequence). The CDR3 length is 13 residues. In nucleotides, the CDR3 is TGTGCCACCAGCACCAGTACCTATGGGGGCTACACCTTC. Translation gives CATSTSTYGGYTF. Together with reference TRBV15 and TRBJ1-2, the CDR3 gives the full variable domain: DAMVIQNPRYQVTQFGKPVTLSCSQTLNHNVMYWYQQKSSQAPKLLFHYYDKDFNNEADTPDNFQSRRPNTSFCFLDIRSPGLGDTAMYLCATSTSTYGGYTFGSGTRLTVV.